A single T cell receptor beta chain is shown here with its context. The data stem from a study of control samples from healthy donors and cancer patients. Profiling relied on immunoSEQ multiplex PCR, and the TCRdb table lists in-frame clones only, not all of them. The sample yields 150,000 to 200,000 clones, 90% seen once. The germline V gene encodes CDR1 GTSNPN and CDR2 SVGIG (reference sequence). This CDR3 region has 13 residues. V lost 5 bases and J 3 bases, leaving 13 bases between the germline ends. The source material was blood. The sequence was obtained from a woman aged 50 to 65 in good health. The genes are TRBV30 and TRBJ1-2; D may be TRBD1 (5 bases). CDR3 loop: CAWASGGDYGYTF. The CDR3, as DNA: TGTGCCTGGGCCTCTGGGGGTGACTATGGCTACACCTTC.